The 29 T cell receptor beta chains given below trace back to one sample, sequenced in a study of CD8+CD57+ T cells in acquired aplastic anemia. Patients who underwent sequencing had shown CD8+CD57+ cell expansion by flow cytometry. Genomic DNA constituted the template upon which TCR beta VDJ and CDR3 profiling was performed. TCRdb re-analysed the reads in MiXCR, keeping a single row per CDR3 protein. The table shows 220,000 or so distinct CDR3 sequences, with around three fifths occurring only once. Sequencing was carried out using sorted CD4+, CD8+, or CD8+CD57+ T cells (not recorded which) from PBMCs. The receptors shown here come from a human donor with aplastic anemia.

The CDR3 sequence: CASTLSRETQYF. For the CDR3, the DNA is TGTGCCAGCACCCTTAGCCGGGAGACCCAGTACTTC. This sequence joins TRBV7-2 and TRBJ2-5; D uncertain. This CDR3 contains 12 residues. CDR1 and CDR2 (germline): SGHTA, FQGNSA. V lost 7 bases and J lost 5, with 11 bases in between.

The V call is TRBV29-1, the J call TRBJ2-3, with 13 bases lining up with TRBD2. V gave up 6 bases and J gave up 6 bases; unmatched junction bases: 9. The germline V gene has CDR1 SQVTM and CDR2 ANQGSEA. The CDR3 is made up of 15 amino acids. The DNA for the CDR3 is TGCAGCGTGGGAGGACGGACTAGCGGGAGTGATACGCAGTATTTT. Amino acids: CSVGGRTSGSDTQYF.

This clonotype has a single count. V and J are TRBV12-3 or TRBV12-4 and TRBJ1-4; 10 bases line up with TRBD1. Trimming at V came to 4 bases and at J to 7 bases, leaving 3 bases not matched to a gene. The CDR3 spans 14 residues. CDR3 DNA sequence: TGTGCCAGCAGTTGGGGGACAGGGGCTGAAAAACTGTTTTTT. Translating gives CASSWGTGAEKLFF.

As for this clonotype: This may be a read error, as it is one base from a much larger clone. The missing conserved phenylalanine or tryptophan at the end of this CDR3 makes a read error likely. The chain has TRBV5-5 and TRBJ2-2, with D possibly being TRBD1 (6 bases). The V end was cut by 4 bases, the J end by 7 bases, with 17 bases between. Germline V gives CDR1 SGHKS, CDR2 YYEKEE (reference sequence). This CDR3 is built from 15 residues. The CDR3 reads CASSQSGALDGELFS. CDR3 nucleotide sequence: TGTGCCAGCAGCCAATCAGGGGCTTTGGACGGGGAGCTGTTTTCT.

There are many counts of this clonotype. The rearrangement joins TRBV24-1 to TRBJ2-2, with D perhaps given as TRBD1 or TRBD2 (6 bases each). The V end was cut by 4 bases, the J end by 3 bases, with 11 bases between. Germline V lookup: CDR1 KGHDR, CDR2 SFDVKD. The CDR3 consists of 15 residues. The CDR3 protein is CATSEGGRDTGELFF. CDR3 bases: TGTGCCACCAGTGAAGGGGGGCGCGACACCGGGGAGCTGTTTTTT.

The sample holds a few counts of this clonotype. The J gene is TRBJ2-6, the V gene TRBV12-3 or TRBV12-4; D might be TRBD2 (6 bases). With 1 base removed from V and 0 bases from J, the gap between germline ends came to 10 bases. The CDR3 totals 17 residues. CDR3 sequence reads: CASSLGLGSSGANVLTF. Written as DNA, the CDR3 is TGTGCCAGCAGTTTAGGACTAGGCAGCTCTGGGGCCAACGTCCTGACTTTC.

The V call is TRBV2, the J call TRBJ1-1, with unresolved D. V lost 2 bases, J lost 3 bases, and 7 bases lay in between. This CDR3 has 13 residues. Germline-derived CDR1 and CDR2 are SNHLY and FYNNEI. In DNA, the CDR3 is TGTGCCAGCAGTGAAAGTGGATACACTGAAGCTTTCTTT. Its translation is CASSESGYTEAFF.

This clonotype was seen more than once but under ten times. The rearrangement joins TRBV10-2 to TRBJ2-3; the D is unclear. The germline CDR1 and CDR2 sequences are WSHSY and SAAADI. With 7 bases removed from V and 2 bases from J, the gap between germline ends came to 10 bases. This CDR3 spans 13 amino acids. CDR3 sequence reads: CASTPPHTDTQYF. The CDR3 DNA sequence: TGCGCCAGCACGCCCCCCCACACAGATACGCAGTATTTT.

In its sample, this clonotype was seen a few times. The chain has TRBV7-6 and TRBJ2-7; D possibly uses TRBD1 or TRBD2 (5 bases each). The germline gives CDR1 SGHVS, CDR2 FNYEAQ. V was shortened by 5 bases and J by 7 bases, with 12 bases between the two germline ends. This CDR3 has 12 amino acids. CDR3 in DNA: TGTGCCAGCAGCCGTCCATGGGGGGAGCAGTACTTC. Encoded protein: CASSRPWGEQYF.

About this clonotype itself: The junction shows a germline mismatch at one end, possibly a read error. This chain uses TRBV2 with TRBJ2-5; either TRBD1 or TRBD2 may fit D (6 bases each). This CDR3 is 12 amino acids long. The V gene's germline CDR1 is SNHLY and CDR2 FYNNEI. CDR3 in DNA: TGTGCCAGCAGTGAAGAGAGACCGGGGGCCTGCTTC. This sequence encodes CASSEERPGACF. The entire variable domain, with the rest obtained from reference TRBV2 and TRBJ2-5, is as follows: EPEVTQTPSHQVTQMGQEVILRCVPISNHLYFYWYRQILGQKVEFLVSFYNNEISEKSEIFDDQFSVERPDGSNFTLKIRSTKLEDSAMYFCASSEERPGACFGPGTRLLVL.

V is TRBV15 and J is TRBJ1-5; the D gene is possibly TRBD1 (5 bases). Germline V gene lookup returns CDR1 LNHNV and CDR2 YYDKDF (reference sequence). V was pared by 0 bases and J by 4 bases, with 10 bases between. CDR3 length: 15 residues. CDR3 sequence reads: CATSRDDSPNQPQHF. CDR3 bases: TGTGCCACCAGCAGAGACGACAGTCCAAATCAGCCCCAGCATTTT.

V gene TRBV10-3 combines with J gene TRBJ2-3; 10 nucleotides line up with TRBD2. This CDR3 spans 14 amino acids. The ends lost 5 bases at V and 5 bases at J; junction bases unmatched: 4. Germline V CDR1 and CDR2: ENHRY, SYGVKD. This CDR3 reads CAISSGGAEDTQYF. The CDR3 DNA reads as TGTGCCATCAGTAGCGGGGGGGCAGAAGATACGCAGTATTTT.

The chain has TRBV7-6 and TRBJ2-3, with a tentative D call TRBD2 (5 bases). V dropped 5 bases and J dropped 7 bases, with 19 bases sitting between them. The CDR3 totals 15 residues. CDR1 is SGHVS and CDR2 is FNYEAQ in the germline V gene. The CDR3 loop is CASSRRRAGPNTQYF. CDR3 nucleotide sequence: TGTGCCAGCAGCCGCCGAAGGGCGGGTCCAAATACGCAGTATTTT.

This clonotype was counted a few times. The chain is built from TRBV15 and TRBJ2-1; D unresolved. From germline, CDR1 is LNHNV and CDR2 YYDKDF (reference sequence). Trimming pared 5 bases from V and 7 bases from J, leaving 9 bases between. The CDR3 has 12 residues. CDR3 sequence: CATSARQNEQFF. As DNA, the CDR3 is TGTGCCACCAGCGCTCGTCAGAATGAGCAGTTCTTC. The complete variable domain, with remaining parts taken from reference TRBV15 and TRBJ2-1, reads DAMVIQNPRYQVTQFGKPVTLSCSQTLNHNVMYWYQQKSSQAPKLLFHYYDKDFNNEADTPDNFQSRRPNTSFCFLDIRSPGLGDTAMYLCATSARQNEQFFGPGTRLTVL.

The CDR3 DNA follows: TGCGCCAGCAGCCAAGATCAGGACCATGCTAATTCACCCCTCCACTTT. Its translation: CASSQDQDHANSPLHF. V is TRBV4-3 and J is TRBJ1-6; no reliable D call. V was pared by 0 bases and J by 6 bases, with 12 bases between. There are 16 residues in the CDR3. In germline, CDR1 is LGHNA, CDR2 YSLEER.

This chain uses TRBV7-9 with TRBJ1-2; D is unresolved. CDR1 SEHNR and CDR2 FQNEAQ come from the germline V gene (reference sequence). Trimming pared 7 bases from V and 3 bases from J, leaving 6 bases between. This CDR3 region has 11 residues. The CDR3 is CASTPDYGYTF. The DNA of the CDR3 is TGTGCCAGCACCCCAGACTATGGCTACACCTTC.

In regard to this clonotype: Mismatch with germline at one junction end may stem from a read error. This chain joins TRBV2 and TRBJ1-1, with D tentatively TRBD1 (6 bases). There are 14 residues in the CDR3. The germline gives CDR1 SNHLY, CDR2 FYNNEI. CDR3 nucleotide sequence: TGTGCCAGCACTGAAGGGGGGTGGAGCACTGAAGCTTTCTTT. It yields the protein CASTEGGWSTEAFF.

CDR3 region: CASSLQGRGNTIYF. In DNA, the CDR3 is TGTGCCAGTAGTCTACAGGGACGCGGAAACACCATATATTTT. The chain has TRBV19 and TRBJ1-3; D may be TRBD1 (6 bases). V dropped 5 bases and J dropped 4 bases, with 12 bases sitting between them. CDR1 is LNHDA, CDR2 SQIVND, per germline (reference sequence). This CDR3 comprises 14 residues.

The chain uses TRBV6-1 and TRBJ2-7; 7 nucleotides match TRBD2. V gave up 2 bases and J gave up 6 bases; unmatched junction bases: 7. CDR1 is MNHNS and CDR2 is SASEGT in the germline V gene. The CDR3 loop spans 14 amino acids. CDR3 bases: TGTGCCAGCAGTGAACCGCAGGGAGGGTGCGAGCAGTACGTC. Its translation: CASSEPQGGCEQYV.

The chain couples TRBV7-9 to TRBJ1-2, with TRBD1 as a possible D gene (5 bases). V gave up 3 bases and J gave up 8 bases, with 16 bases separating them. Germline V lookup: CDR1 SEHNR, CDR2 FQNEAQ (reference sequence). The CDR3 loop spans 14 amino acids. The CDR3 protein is CASSLGGRLEGYTF. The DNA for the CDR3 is TGTGCCAGCAGCTTGGGGGGACGGTTGGAAGGCTACACCTTC.

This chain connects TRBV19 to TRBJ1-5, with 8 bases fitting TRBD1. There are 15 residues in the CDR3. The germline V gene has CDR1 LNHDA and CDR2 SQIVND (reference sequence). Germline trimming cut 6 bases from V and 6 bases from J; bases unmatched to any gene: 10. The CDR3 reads CASRLTGDGGQPQHF. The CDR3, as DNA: TGTGCCAGTAGACTGACAGGGGATGGCGGTCAGCCCCAGCATTTT.

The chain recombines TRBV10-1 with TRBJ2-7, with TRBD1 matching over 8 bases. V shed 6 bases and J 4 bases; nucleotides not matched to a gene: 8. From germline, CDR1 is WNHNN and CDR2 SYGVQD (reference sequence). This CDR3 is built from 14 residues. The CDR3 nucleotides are TGCGCCAGCAGCCGCGGGACAGGAACTTACGAGCAGTACTTC. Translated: CASSRGTGTYEQYF.

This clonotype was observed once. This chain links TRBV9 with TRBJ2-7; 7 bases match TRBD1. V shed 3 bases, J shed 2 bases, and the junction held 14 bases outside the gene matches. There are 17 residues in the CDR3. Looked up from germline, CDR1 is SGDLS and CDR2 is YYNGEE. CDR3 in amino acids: CASSAPEAGTVTYEQYF. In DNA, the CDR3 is TGTGCCAGCAGCGCACCCGAAGCCGGGACAGTTACCTACGAGCAGTACTTC. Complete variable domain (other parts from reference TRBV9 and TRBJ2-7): DSGVTQTPKHLITATGQRVTLRCSPRSGDLSVYWYQQSLDQGLQFLIQYYNGEERAKGNILERFSAQQFPDLHSELNLSSLELGDSALYFCASSAPEAGTVTYEQYFGPGTRLTVT.

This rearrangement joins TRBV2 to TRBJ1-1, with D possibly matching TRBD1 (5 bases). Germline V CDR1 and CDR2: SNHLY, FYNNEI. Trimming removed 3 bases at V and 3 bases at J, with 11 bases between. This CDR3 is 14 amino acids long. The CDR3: CASSDRVGDTEAFF. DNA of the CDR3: TGTGCCAGCAGTGACAGGGTAGGAGACACTGAAGCTTTCTTT.

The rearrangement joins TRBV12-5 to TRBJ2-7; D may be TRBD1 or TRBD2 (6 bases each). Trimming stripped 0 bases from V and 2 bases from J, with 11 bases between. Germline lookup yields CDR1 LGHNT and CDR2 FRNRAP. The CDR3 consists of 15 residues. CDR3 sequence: CASGLVLRGPYEQYF. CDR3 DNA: TGTGCTAGTGGTTTGGTACTTCGGGGGCCCTACGAGCAGTACTTC.

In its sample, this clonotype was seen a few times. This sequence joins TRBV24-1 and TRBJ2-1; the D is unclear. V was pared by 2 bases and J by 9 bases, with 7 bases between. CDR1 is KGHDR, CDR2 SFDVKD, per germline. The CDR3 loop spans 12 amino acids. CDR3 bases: TGTGCCACCAGTGATTATGGTGGTGAGCAGTTCTTC. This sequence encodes CATSDYGGEQFF.

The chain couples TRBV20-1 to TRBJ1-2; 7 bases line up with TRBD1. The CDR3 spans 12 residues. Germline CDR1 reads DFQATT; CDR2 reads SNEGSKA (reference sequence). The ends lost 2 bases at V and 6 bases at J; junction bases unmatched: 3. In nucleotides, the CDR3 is TGCAGTGCTAGACGACAGGGACATGGCTACACCTTC. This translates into CSARRQGHGYTF.

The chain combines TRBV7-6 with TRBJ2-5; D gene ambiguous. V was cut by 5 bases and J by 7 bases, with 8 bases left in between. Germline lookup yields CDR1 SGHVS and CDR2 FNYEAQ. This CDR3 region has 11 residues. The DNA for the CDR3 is TGTGCCAGCAGCCCCCTTGTGACCCAGTACTTC. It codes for CASSPLVTQYF. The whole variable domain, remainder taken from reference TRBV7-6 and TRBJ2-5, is GAGVSQSPRYKVTKRGQDVALRCDPISGHVSLYWYRQALGQGPEFLTYFNYEAQQDKSGLPNDRFSAERPEGSISTLTIQRTEQRDSAMYRCASSPLVTQYFGPGTRLLVL.

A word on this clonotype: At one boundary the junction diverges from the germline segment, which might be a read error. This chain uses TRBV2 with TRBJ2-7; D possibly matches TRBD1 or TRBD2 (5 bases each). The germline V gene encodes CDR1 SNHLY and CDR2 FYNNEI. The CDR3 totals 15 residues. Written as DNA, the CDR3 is TGTGCCAGCAGTGAAGGGGGCGGGTTCTATTACGGGCAGTACTTC. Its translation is CASSEGGGFYYGQYF. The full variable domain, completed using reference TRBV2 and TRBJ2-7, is EPEVTQTPSHQVTQMGQEVILRCVPISNHLYFYWYRQILGQKVEFLVSFYNNEISEKSEIFDDQFSVERPDGSNFTLKIRSTKLEDSAMYFCASSEGGGFYYGQYFGPGTRLTVT.